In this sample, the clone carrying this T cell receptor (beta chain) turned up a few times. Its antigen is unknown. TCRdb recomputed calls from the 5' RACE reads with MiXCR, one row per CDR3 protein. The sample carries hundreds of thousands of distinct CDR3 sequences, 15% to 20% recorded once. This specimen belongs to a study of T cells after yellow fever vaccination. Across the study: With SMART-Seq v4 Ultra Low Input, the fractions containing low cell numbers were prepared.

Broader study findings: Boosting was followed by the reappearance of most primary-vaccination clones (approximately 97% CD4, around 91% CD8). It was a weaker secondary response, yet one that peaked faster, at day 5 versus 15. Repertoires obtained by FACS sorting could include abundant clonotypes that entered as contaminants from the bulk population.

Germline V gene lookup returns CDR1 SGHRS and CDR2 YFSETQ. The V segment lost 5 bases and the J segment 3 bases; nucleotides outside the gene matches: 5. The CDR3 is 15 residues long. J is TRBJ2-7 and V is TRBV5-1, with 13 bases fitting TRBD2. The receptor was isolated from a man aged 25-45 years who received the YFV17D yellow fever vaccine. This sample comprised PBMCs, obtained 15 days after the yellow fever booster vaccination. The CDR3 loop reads CASRIGLAGVYEQYF. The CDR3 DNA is TGCGCCAGCAGGATCGGACTAGCGGGAGTCTACGAGCAGTACTTC.